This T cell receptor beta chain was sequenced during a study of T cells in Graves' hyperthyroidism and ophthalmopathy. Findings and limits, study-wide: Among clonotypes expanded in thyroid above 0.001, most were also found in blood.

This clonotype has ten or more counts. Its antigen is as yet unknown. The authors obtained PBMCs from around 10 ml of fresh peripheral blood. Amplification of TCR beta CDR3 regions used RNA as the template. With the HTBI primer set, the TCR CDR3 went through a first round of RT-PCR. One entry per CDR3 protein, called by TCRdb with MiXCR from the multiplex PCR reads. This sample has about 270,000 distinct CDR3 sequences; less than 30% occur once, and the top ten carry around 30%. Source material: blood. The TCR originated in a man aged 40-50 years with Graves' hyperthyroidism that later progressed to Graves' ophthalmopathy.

The CDR3: CASSLLWDHRSEQYF. The CDR3 DNA is TGTGCCAGCAGCTTGTTGTGGGACCATCGTAGCGAGCAGTACTTC. The genes are TRBV5-5 and TRBJ2-7; possibly TRBD1 or TRBD2 for D (5 bases each). The length of the CDR3 is 15 residues. In germline, CDR1 is SGHKS, CDR2 YYEKEE (reference sequence). With 1 base removed from V and 6 bases from J, the gap between germline ends came to 17 bases. Supplemented by reference TRBV5-5 and TRBJ2-7, the full variable domain reads DAGVTQSPTHLIKTRGQQVTLRCSPISGHKSVSWYQQVLGQGPQFIFQYYEKEERGRGNFPDRFSARQFPNYSSELNVNALLLGDSALYLCASSLLWDHRSEQYFGPGTRLTVT.